The sequence of this T cell receptor beta chain was determined in a study of beta chain features in type 1 diabetes. Expressed TCRB transcripts were sequenced because the isolated RNA had all been reverse transcribed beforehand. Libraries were prepared by immunoSEQ multiplex PCR; TCRdb keeps only in-frame clonotypes and omits some of them. Of about half a million clones detected, 30% appear once; the ten largest clones hold around 0.065%. V dropped 0 bases and J dropped 1 base, with 10 bases sitting between them. The CDR3 length is 15 residues. Germline V gives CDR1 SGHVS, CDR2 FQNEAQ. Sequencing used naive CD4+ T cells from blood. The origin of this receptor is a man younger than 35 in good health. The chain employs TRBV7-8 and TRBJ2-7; the D is unclear. CDR3 region: CASSLAVDISYEQYF. The CDR3 region has the DNA TGTGCCAGCAGCTTAGCAGTCGACATATCCTACGAGCAGTACTTC. Combining the CDR3 with reference TRBV7-8 and TRBJ2-7 gives the whole variable domain GAGVSQSPRYKVAKRGQDVALRCDPISGHVSLFWYQQALGQGPEFLTYFQNEAQLDKSGLPSDRFFAERPEGSVSTLKIQRTQQEDSAVYLCASSLAVDISYEQYFGPGTRLTVT.